These 32 T cell receptor beta chains originate from one sample sequenced in a study of Tregs in tolerant kidney transplant recipients. TCRdb keeps only in-frame clones here, not all; method: immunoSEQ multiplex PCR. This table has 15,000 to 19,000 clones, roughly nine tenths appearing once. The specimen sequenced was CD8+ T cells from blood. The receptors originated from a human donor in good health.

This chain joins TRBV27 and TRBJ1-2; D perhaps matches TRBD1 (5 bases). Trimming removed 5 bases at V and 2 bases at J, with 15 bases between. CDR3 length equals 15 residues. CDR1 is MNHEY, CDR2 SMNVEV, per germline (reference sequence). As DNA, the CDR3 is TGTGCCAGCAGTGCCCACGTCCGGGACAACTATGGCTACACCTTC. Translating gives CASSAHVRDNYGYTF.

The V and J genes are TRBV7-6 and TRBJ2-2; a weak D match, TRBD1 (9 bases). V was pared by 5 bases and J by 7 bases, with 23 bases between. CDR3 length: 17 amino acids. CDR1 and CDR2 (germline): SGHVS, FNYEAQ. The CDR3 DNA is TGTGCCAGCAGCCCCGAGGCGGGGGGACAGGGCTTCGGGGAGCTGTTTTTT. This encodes CASSPEAGGQGFGELFF.

The chain carries TRBV27 and TRBJ2-3; no clear D. Deletions cut 2 bases from V and 9 bases from J, with 12 bases between. Germline V gives CDR1 MNHEY, CDR2 SMNVEV (reference sequence). CDR3 length: 13 amino acids. The CDR3: CASSLTETTTQYF. The CDR3 DNA is TGTGCCAGCAGTTTAACTGAGACCACAACGCAGTATTTT.

The CDR3 DNA follows: TGCGCCAGCAGCCAAAACCCCGGGACAGGGTTAGGAAATGAGCAGTTCTTC. This sequence encodes CASSQNPGTGLGNEQFF. The chain is built from TRBV4-1 and TRBJ2-1; 9 bases are a match to TRBD1. The trim removed 2 bases at V and 7 bases at J, leaving 12 bases unmatched. The length of the CDR3 is 17 residues. Germline lookup yields CDR1 MGHRA and CDR2 YSYEKL.

This clone was recorded only once. This chain joins TRBV9 and TRBJ2-1; 8 positions agree with TRBD1. CDR3 length: 13 residues. Trimming cost V 8 bases and J 2 bases; bases outside gene matches: 3. Germline V lookup: CDR1 SGDLS, CDR2 YYNGEE. Here the CDR3 reads CARGRGPYNEQFF. The CDR3 DNA reads as TGTGCCAGAGGCAGGGGGCCCTACAATGAGCAGTTCTTC. The full variable domain, with the rest looked up from reference TRBV9 and TRBJ2-1, is DSGVTQTPKHLITATGQRVTLRCSPRSGDLSVYWYQQSLDQGLQFLIQYYNGEERAKGNILERFSAQQFPDLHSELNLSSLELGDSALYFCARGRGPYNEQFFGPGTRLTVL.

The chain links TRBV9 to TRBJ1-5; possible D gene TRBD1, 5 bases. The CDR3 is 14 amino acids. Germline lookup yields CDR1 SGDLS and CDR2 YYNGEE. Trimming took 4 bases from V and 3 from J, leaving 11 bases between them. The CDR3 sequence: CASSRGGDNQPQHF. As DNA, the CDR3 is TGTGCCAGCAGCCGGGGAGGGGACAATCAGCCCCAGCATTTT.

CDR3 region: CASREGQGVPHRGYTF. The CDR3 nucleotides read TGCGCCAGCAGGGAGGGACAGGGGGTTCCTCATCGAGGCTACACCTTC. This chain joins TRBV5-1 and TRBJ1-2, with 11 bases matching TRBD1. Trimming took 5 bases from V and 8 from J; bases not matched to a gene: 14. The CDR3 extends over 16 amino acids. Germline V lookup: CDR1 SGHRS, CDR2 YFSETQ.

V is TRBV9 and J is TRBJ1-2; D gene uncertain. CDR1 is SGDLS, CDR2 YYNGEE, per germline. Trimming pared 4 bases from V and 1 base from J, leaving 14 bases between. The CDR3 spans 15 residues. CDR3 protein: CASSPPGRDNYGYTF. The CDR3, as DNA: TGTGCCAGCAGCCCTCCGGGCCGGGATAACTATGGCTACACCTTC.

The chain links TRBV29-1 to TRBJ1-1, with 7 bases aligning to TRBD1. Per germline, CDR1 SQVTM and CDR2 ANQGSEA. Trimming cost V 5 bases and J 10 bases; bases outside gene matches: 19. The CDR3 is made up of 15 amino acids. The CDR3 region is CSVLPGPDRPGGAFF. The CDR3 nucleotides are TGCAGCGTTCTACCGGGACCAGACCGACCAGGGGGAGCTTTCTTT.

The CDR3 nucleotides are TGCGCCAGCAACCCGGGACAGATTCTTTTACCTAACAATGAGCAGTTCTTC. This gives the protein CASNPGQILLPNNEQFF. The genes are TRBV5-1 and TRBJ2-1, with 7 positions matching TRBD1. This CDR3 spans 17 amino acids. Trimming cost V 6 bases and J 5 bases; bases outside gene matches: 17. CDR1 and CDR2 (germline): SGHRS, YFSETQ.

The rearrangement joins TRBV30 to TRBJ1-5, with D possibly matching TRBD1 (6 bases). The CDR3 extends over 15 amino acids. Deletions cut 5 bases from V and 6 bases from J, with 20 bases between. CDR1 is GTSNPN and CDR2 is SVGIG in the germline V gene (reference sequence). CDR3 loop: CAWDPGTRPSQPQHF. CDR3 nucleotide sequence: TGTGCCTGGGATCCCGGGACAAGGCCCTCTCAGCCCCAGCATTTT.

This clone occurred once. The chain uses TRBV5-4 and TRBJ2-7, with TRBD2 matching over 12 bases. The CDR3 is 17 residues long. After removal of 2 bases from V and 0 bases from J, the junction contained 6 bases not matched to a gene. CDR1 SGHNT and CDR2 YYREEE come from the germline V gene (reference sequence). The CDR3 reads CASSFQLAGGNSYEQYF. The CDR3 coding sequence is TGTGCCAGCAGCTTCCAACTAGCGGGGGGAAACTCCTACGAGCAGTACTTC.

CDR3 bases: TGTGCCAGCAGCTCTCCACAGGTGACAAACTCTGGGGCCAACGTCCTGACTTTC. The encoded protein is CASSSPQVTNSGANVLTF. This rearrangement joins TRBV7-3 to TRBJ2-6; weak D call: TRBD1 (5 bases). V shed 4 bases and J shed 0 bases, with 16 bases lying between them. The germline V gene has CDR1 SGHTA and CDR2 FQGTGA. This CDR3 is 18 amino acids long.

V usage is TRBV6-5 and J usage is TRBJ2-7; D is uncertain. The V gene lost 5 bases and the J gene lost 1 base, with 12 bases spanning the gap. The CDR3 contains 14 residues. Germline lookup yields CDR1 MNHEY and CDR2 SVGAGI. CDR3 amino acids: CASSPRAISYEQYF. The CDR3 DNA sequence: TGTGCCAGCAGTCCCCGAGCAATTTCCTACGAGCAGTACTTC.

The chain combines TRBV27 with TRBJ2-2, with TRBD2 matching over 9 bases. The junction had 7 bases not matched to a gene; V was cut back by 4 bases and J by 1 base. Germline CDR1 reads MNHEY; CDR2 reads SMNVEV (reference sequence). The CDR3 sequence is 17 residues long. For the CDR3, the DNA is TGTGCCAGCAGTTCGTTCCGACTAGCGGAGAACACCGGGGAGCTGTTTTTT. Its protein product is CASSSFRLAENTGELFF.

The rearrangement uses TRBV29-1 and TRBJ2-7; 8 nucleotides align to TRBD2. The V gene end was trimmed by 5 bases and the J gene end by 3 bases; junction bases not matched to a gene: 6. This CDR3 has 13 amino acids. Germline loops: CDR1 SQVTM, CDR2 ANQGSEA. CDR3 in amino acids: CSVHSGGLYEQYF. The CDR3 nucleotides are TGCAGCGTTCACAGCGGGGGACTCTACGAGCAGTACTTC.

The chain uses TRBV5-1 and TRBJ2-1; the D gene is possibly TRBD1 (6 bases). The germline V gene has CDR1 SGHRS and CDR2 YFSETQ. There are 12 residues in the CDR3. V lost 4 bases and J lost 6, with 8 bases in between. The CDR3 spells CASSGGPNEQFF. Written as DNA, the CDR3 is TGCGCCAGCAGCGGGGGCCCCAATGAGCAGTTCTTC.

In this sample, this clone turned up once. The V call is TRBV5-6, the J call TRBJ2-1; weak D call: TRBD2 (7 bases). The V gene's germline CDR1 is SGHDT and CDR2 YYEEEE. The V and J ends lost 2 bases and 8 bases respectively, with 14 bases between them. This CDR3 spans 14 amino acids. In DNA, the CDR3 is TGTGCCAGCAGCTTAGGTGCGGGGGCATATGAGCAGTTCTTC. Protein: CASSLGAGAYEQFF.

The V gene is TRBV27, the J gene TRBJ2-7; D may be TRBD2 (7 bases). Germline loops: CDR1 MNHEY, CDR2 SMNVEV (reference sequence). CDR3 length: 16 residues. V lost 0 bases and J 2 bases, leaving 14 bases between the germline ends. The CDR3 here is CASSLSGGAITYEQYF. Here the CDR3 DNA reads TGTGCCAGCAGTTTATCGGGGGGGGCAATCACCTACGAGCAGTACTTC.

The chain is built from TRBV7-2 and TRBJ2-1; 11 bases are shared with TRBD2. CDR1 and CDR2 (germline): SGHTA, FQGNSA. Germline trimming cut 7 bases from V and 4 bases from J; bases unmatched to any gene: 12. The CDR3 totals 17 residues. CDR3 sequence reads: CASTDSSGGRIYNEQFF. The DNA of the CDR3 is TGTGCCAGCACCGATTCTAGCGGGGGGCGGATTTACAATGAGCAGTTCTTC.

This clone was seen a handful of times. The CDR3 coding sequence is TGTGCCAGCAGTGAATGGCGCGAGACCCAGTACTTC. Amino acid sequence: CASSEWRETQYF. The chain joins TRBV25-1 to TRBJ2-5; D is undetermined. The CDR3 loop spans 12 amino acids. Trimming removed 1 base at V and 5 bases at J, with 5 bases between. Germline assignment: CDR1 MGHDK and CDR2 SYGVNS.

V gene TRBV4-1 combines with J gene TRBJ2-7; D gene ambiguous. Trimming pared 1 base from V and 3 bases from J, leaving 7 bases between. The CDR3 spans 13 residues. Germline CDR1 is MGHRA and CDR2 is YSYEKL. In DNA form, the CDR3 reads TGCGCCAGCAGCCAAGGCGGAGACTACGAGCAGTACTTC. It encodes CASSQGGDYEQYF.

This clone has a handful of counts. V usage is TRBV28 and J usage is TRBJ2-3; the D is unclear. The CDR3 runs 17 residues. Germline values: CDR1 MDHEN, CDR2 SYDVKM. V gave up 7 bases and J gave up 0 bases, with 20 bases separating them. The CDR3 sequence is CASTPLLRAPSTDTQYF. Written as DNA, the CDR3 is TGTGCCAGCACCCCCCTCCTCAGAGCCCCTAGCACAGATACGCAGTATTTT.

The chain is built from TRBV29-1 and TRBJ2-1; 7 positions agree with TRBD2. This CDR3 region has 15 residues. The V gene's germline CDR1 is SQVTM and CDR2 ANQGSEA. Trimming took 3 bases from V and 7 from J; bases not matched to a gene: 12. Here the CDR3 reads CSVDPKARGRNEQFF. CDR3 coding DNA: TGCAGCGTTGATCCCAAAGCGCGGGGGAGGAATGAGCAGTTCTTC.

This clone was observed once. The gene calls are TRBV4-1 and TRBJ2-7; possible D gene TRBD1, 5 bases. Trimming took off 3 bases at V and 2 bases at J, with 14 bases between the two ends. Looked up from germline, CDR1 is MGHRA and CDR2 is YSYEKL. The CDR3 is made up of 15 amino acids. The CDR3 coding sequence is TGCGCCAGCAGCCATGGACACCTAAACACCTACGAGCAGTACTTC. Its protein is CASSHGHLNTYEQYF.

The gene calls are TRBV6-5 and TRBJ2-1; the D call may be TRBD1 or TRBD2 (6 bases each). V lost 0 bases, J lost 3 bases, and 9 bases lay in between. From germline, CDR1 is MNHEY and CDR2 SVGAGI. The CDR3 is made up of 15 amino acids. The CDR3 nucleotides are TGTGCCAGCAGTTACTCGAGGGGGGTCTACAATGAGCAGTTCTTC. This codes for CASSYSRGVYNEQFF.

The chain carries TRBV6-6 and TRBJ2-3; maybe TRBD2 (6 bases). CDR3 length equals 16 residues. Germline V gives CDR1 MNHNY, CDR2 SVGAGI (reference sequence). Between the trimmed V and J ends, which lost 2 bases and 4 bases, there was a span of 16 bases. The CDR3 region has the DNA TGTGCCAGCAGTTACCCGGGACTTTCCTCGGCAGATACGCAGTATTTT. Residues: CASSYPGLSSADTQYF.

J is TRBJ2-1 and V is TRBV9; no definite D call. The CDR3 spans 15 residues. V lost 2 bases and J lost 8, with 17 bases in between. Germline loops: CDR1 SGDLS, CDR2 YYNGEE. The CDR3 spells CASSVVQRPRDEQFF. The CDR3 DNA reads as TGTGCCAGCAGCGTTGTACAGAGGCCAAGGGATGAGCAGTTCTTC.

The genes are TRBV7-9 and TRBJ1-4; 7 positions match TRBD1. This CDR3 spans 14 amino acids. Germline V gives CDR1 SEHNR, CDR2 FQNEAQ (reference sequence). The V gene end was trimmed by 5 bases and the J gene end by 7 bases; junction bases not matched to a gene: 7. As DNA, the CDR3 is TGTGCCAGCAGCGCGGGACAGTGGGTTGAAAAACTGTTTTTT. It yields the protein CASSAGQWVEKLFF.

This clone appeared once. The J gene is TRBJ1-4, the V gene TRBV6-6; D perhaps matches TRBD1 (6 bases). The CDR3 runs 16 residues. The V end lost 2 bases, the J end lost 5 bases, and 15 bases lay between the germline ends. Germline CDR1 reads MNHNY; CDR2 reads SVGAGI (reference sequence). Written as DNA, the CDR3 is TGTGCCAGCAGTTACCTACAGGGACTAACAAATGAAAAACTGTTTTTT. Translated, it gives CASSYLQGLTNEKLFF.

J is TRBJ2-2 and V is TRBV4-1; unclear D gene. CDR1 and CDR2 from the germline V gene are MGHRA and YSYEKL. V lost 0 bases, J lost 6 bases, and 11 bases lay in between. The CDR3 has 15 amino acids. For the CDR3, the DNA is TGCGCCAGCAGCCAAGATTTTTTGGGTGCCGGGGAGCTGTTTTTT. Translated, it gives CASSQDFLGAGELFF.

The chain couples TRBV4-2 to TRBJ2-3; D unclear. Per the germline V gene, CDR1 is LGHNA and CDR2 is YNFKEQ. Trimming took off 2 bases at V and 2 bases at J, with 14 bases between the two ends. CDR3 size: 16 residues. The DNA for the CDR3 is TGTGCCAGCAGCCAACCTTGGATAGCCGCCACAGATACGCAGTATTTT. Protein: CASSQPWIAATDTQYF.